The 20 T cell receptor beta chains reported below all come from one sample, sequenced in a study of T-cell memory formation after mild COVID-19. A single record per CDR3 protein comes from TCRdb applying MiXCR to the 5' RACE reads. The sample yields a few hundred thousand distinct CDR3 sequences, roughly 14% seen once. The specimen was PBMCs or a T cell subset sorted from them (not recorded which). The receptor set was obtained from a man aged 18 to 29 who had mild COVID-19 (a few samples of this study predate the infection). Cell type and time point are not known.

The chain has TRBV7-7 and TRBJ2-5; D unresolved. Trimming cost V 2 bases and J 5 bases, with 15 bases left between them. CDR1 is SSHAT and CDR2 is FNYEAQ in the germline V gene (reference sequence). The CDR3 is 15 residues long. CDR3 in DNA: TGTGCCAGCAGCTTAAGTCGCCAGGTTGGTGAGACCCAGTACTTC. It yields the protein CASSLSRQVGETQYF.

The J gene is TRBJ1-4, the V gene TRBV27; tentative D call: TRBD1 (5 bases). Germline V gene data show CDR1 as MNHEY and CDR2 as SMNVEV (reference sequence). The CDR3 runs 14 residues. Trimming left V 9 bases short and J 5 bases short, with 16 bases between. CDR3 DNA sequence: TGTGCCAGACGATGGGGCAGAGAGAATGAAAAACTGTTTTTT. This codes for CARRWGRENEKLFF.

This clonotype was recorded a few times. The CDR3 loop is CASSMAGGWQPQHF. For the CDR3, the DNA is TGTGCCAGTAGTATGGCAGGGGGCTGGCAGCCCCAGCATTTT. J is TRBJ1-5 and V is TRBV19; 8 bases agree with TRBD1. Germline lookup yields CDR1 LNHDA and CDR2 SQIVND (reference sequence). The V segment lost 3 bases and the J segment 7 bases; nucleotides outside the gene matches: 5. The CDR3 contains 14 residues.

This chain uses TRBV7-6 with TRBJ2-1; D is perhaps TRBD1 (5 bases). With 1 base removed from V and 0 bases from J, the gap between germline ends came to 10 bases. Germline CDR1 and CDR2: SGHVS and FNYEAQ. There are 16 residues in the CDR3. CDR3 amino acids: CASSLVARVSYNEQFF. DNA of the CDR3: TGTGCCAGCAGCTTAGTCGCCAGGGTCTCCTACAATGAGCAGTTCTTC. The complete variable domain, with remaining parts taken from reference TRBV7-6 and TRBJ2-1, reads GAGVSQSPRYKVTKRGQDVALRCDPISGHVSLYWYRQALGQGPEFLTYFNYEAQQDKSGLPNDRFSAERPEGSISTLTIQRTEQRDSAMYRCASSLVARVSYNEQFFGPGTRLTVL.

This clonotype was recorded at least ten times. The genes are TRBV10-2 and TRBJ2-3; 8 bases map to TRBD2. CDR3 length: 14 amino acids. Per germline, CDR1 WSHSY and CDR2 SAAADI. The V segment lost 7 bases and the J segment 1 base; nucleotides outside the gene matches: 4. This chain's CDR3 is CASIPGGGTDTQYF. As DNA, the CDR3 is TGCGCCAGCATCCCGGGGGGGGGCACAGATACGCAGTATTTT.

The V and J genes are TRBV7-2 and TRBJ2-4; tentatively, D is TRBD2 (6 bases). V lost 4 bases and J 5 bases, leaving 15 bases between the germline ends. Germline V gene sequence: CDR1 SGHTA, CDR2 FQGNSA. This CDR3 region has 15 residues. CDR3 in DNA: TGTGCCAGCAGCTGGGGGGTCGGGCCTCAAAACATTCAGTACTTC. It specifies CASSWGVGPQNIQYF.

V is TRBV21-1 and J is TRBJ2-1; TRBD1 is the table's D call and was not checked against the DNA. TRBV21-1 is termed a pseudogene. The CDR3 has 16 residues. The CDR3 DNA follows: TGTGCCAGCAGCATTCCAGGGTCGGCAAACTACAATGAGCAGTTCTTC. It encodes CASSIPGSANYNEQFF.

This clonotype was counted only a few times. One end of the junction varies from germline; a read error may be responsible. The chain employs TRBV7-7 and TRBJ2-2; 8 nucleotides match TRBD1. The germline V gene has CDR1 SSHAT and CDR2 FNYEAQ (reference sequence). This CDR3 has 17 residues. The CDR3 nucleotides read TGTGCTAGCAGCTTTGGTCCGCAGGGGGCCGGGACCGGGGAGCTGTTTTTT. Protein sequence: CASSFGPQGAGTGELFF.

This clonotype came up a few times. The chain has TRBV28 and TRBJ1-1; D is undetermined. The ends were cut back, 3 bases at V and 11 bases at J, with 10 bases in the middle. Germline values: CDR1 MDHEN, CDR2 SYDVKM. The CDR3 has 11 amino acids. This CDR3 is CASSFRGGAFF. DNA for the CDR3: TGTGCCAGCAGTTTTCGAGGTGGGGCTTTCTTT.

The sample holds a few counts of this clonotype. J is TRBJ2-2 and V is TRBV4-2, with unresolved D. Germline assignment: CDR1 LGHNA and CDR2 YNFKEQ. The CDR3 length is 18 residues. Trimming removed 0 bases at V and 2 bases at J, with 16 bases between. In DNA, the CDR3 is TGTGCCAGCAGCCAAGATTTAGTTACGACGGTTAACACCGGGGAGCTGTTTTTT. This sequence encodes CASSQDLVTTVNTGELFF.

The CDR3 sequence is CASSRTGPQYGYTF. CDR3 nucleotide sequence: TGTGCCAGCAGTCGGACAGGGCCGCAATATGGCTACACCTTC. The chain couples TRBV6-5 to TRBJ1-2; the match to TRBD1 covers 8 bases. The CDR3 runs 14 residues. Looked up from germline, CDR1 is MNHEY and CDR2 is SVGAGI. V lost 5 bases, J lost 5 bases, and 7 bases stayed unmatched.

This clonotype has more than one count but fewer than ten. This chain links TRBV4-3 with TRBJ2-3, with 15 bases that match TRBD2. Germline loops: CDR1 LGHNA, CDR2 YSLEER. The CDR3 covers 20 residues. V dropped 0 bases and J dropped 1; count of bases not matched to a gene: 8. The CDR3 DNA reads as TGCGCCAGCAGCCAAGATCTTTGGACTAGCGGGGGGGCGCGCACAGATACGCAGTATTTT. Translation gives CASSQDLWTSGGARTDTQYF.

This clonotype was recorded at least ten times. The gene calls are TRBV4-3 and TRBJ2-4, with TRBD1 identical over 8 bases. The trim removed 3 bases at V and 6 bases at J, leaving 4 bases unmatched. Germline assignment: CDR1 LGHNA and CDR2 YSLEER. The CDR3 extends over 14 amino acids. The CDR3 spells CASSQDGQGNIQYF. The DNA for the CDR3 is TGCGCCAGCAGCCAGGACGGACAGGGAAACATTCAGTACTTC.

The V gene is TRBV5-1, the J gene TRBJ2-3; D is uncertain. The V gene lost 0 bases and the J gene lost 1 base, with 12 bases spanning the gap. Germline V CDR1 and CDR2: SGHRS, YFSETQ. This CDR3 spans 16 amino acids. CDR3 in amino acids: CASSLVPSSGTDTQYF. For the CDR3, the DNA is TGCGCCAGCAGCTTGGTTCCCAGTTCCGGCACAGATACGCAGTATTTT.

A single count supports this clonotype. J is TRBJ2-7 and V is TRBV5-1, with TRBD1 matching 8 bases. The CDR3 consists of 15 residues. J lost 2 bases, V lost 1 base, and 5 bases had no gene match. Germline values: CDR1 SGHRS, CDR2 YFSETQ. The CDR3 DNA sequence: TGCGCCAGCAGCTTGTCCGGGACAGGAACCTACGAGCAGTACTTC. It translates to CASSLSGTGTYEQYF.

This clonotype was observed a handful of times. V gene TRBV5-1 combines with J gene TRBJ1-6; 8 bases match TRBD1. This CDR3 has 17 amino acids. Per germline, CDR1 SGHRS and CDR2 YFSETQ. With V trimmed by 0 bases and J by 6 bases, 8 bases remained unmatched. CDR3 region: CASSLVWQGAPNSPLHF. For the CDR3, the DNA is TGCGCCAGCAGCTTGGTGTGGCAGGGGGCGCCTAATTCACCCCTCCACTTT.

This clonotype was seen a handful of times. The CDR3 is CASSYSVSSYEQYF. The CDR3 DNA is TGTGCCAGCAGTTACTCGGTGAGCTCCTACGAGCAGTACTTC. This chain uses TRBV6-5 with TRBJ2-7, with unresolved D. V dropped 0 bases and J dropped 0 bases, with 6 bases sitting between them. Per the germline V gene, CDR1 is MNHEY and CDR2 is SVGAGI. This CDR3 has 14 amino acids.

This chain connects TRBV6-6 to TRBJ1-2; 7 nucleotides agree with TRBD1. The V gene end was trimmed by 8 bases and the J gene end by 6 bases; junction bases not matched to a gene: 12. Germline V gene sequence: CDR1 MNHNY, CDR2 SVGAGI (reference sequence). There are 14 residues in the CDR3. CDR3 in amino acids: CASWGQTLGDGYTF. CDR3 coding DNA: TGTGCCAGCTGGGGACAGACCCTAGGAGATGGCTACACCTTC.

The chain's CDR3 is CASSHSNRSSYNEQFF. The CDR3 DNA sequence: TGTGCCAGCAGCCATTCCAACAGAAGCTCCTACAATGAGCAGTTCTTC. V gene TRBV14 combines with J gene TRBJ2-1; D is unclear. Trimming left V 3 bases short and J 0 bases short, with 12 bases between. Germline V gives CDR1 SGHDN, CDR2 FVKESK. The CDR3 is 16 amino acids.

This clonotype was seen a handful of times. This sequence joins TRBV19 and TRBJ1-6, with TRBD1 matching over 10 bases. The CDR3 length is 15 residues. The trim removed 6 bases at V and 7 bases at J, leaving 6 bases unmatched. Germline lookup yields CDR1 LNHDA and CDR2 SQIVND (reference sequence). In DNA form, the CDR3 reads TGTGCCAGTAGCCCGACAGGGGGCCGGAATTCACCCCTCCACTTT. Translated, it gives CASSPTGGRNSPLHF.